This T cell receptor beta chain is from a study of response to subunit inactivated influenza vaccine. This clonotype turned up a few times. CDR1 is LGHNA, CDR2 YSLEER, per germline. V gave up 0 bases and J gave up 2 bases; unmatched junction bases: 1. The CDR3 runs 15 residues. Each CDR3 protein gets one entry after TCRdb re-called the RT-PCR reads with MiXCR. The table lists 180,000 or so distinct CDR3 sequences, about 12% of them singletons. These same records also appear under a second study, on T cells expressing NK-cell markers. That report notes: Scientists made TCR beta cDNA using 5'RACE template switching with UMIs.

This sample comprised CD8+ T cells sorted from PBMCs, obtained 12 days after vaccination. This receptor was identified in a man aged 50 to 60 who received an inactivated influenza vaccine. V gene TRBV4-3 combines with J gene TRBJ2-1; 7 nucleotides agree with TRBD2. CDR3 DNA sequence: TGCGCCAGCAGCCAAGACGGGGGGACCTACAATGAGCAGTTCTTC. This encodes CASSQDGGTYNEQFF.